Shown below are 28 T cell receptor beta chains from a single sample sequenced in a study of cytomegalovirus exposure and HLA in healthy donors. The PCR used 60 Vbeta and 13 Jbeta primers. Measured with immunoSEQ multiplex PCR; TCRdb has only the in-frame clones, and not every one. The sample consists of 100,000 to 120,000 clones, over 70% of them appearing once. Sequenced input: PBMCs. The receptor source for this set is a woman aged 40-49 years in good health and CMV-seropositive.

The chain couples TRBV2 to TRBJ1-1, with D possibly TRBD1 on 5 matching bases. Trimming took 6 bases from V and 0 from J, leaving 11 bases between them. This CDR3 contains 14 residues. In germline, CDR1 is SNHLY, CDR2 FYNNEI. The CDR3 sequence: CASSRRGMNTEAFF. The CDR3 DNA reads TGTGCCAGCAGCAGGAGGGGCATGAACACTGAAGCTTTCTTT.

This clone has a handful of counts. V usage is TRBV10-3 and J usage is TRBJ2-7; the match to TRBD1 covers 7 bases. The CDR3 is 15 amino acids. The germline gives CDR1 ENHRY, CDR2 SYGVKD. V trimming: 0 bases; J trimming: 2 bases; junction bases outside the gene matches: 4. CDR3 protein: CAISESRQGTYEQYF. In nucleotides, the CDR3 is TGTGCCATCAGTGAGTCCCGACAGGGAACCTACGAGCAGTACTTC.

The chain couples TRBV11-2 to TRBJ2-2; D may be TRBD1 (5 bases). Trimming pared 2 bases from V and 5 bases from J, leaving 15 bases between. The CDR3 extends over 16 amino acids. CDR1 and CDR2 (germline): SGHAT, FQNNGV. In DNA form, the CDR3 reads TGTGCCAGCAGCTTAAGTATGCAGGGAAAGACCGGGGAGCTGTTTTTT. It encodes CASSLSMQGKTGELFF.

V and J are TRBV6-5 and TRBJ1-6; possible D gene TRBD1, 6 bases. In germline, CDR1 is MNHEY, CDR2 SVGAGI. V lost 0 bases, J lost 10 bases, and 10 bases lay in between. This CDR3 is built from 14 residues. CDR3 region: CASSYSQGSSPLHF. CDR3 DNA sequence: TGTGCCAGCAGTTACTCTCAGGGGTCATCACCCCTCCACTTT.

The gene calls are TRBV7-2 and TRBJ1-6, with unresolved D. The V and J ends lost 5 bases and 9 bases respectively, with 8 bases between them. The CDR3 loop spans 12 amino acids. Germline V gives CDR1 SGHTA, CDR2 FQGNSA. The CDR3 nucleotides read TGTGCCAGCAGCCTTTTCTTTTCACCCCTCCACTTT. Translation gives CASSLFFSPLHF.

The V and J genes are TRBV6-1 and TRBJ1-5; tentatively, D is TRBD1 (6 bases). CDR1 is MNHNS, CDR2 SASEGT, per germline. This CDR3 spans 15 amino acids. Trimming pared 6 bases from V and 3 bases from J, leaving 15 bases between. CDR3: CASSETGHDNQPQHF. DNA for the CDR3: TGTGCCAGCAGCGAAACGGGACATGACAATCAGCCCCAGCATTTT.

The chain uses TRBV5-4 and TRBJ2-5, with TRBD1 matching 9 bases. CDR1 and CDR2 (germline): SGHNT, YYREEE (reference sequence). The trim removed 10 bases at V and 2 bases at J, leaving 9 bases unmatched. CDR3 length equals 14 residues. CDR3 coding DNA: TGTGCCTCGACAGGGGGTGGTTTACAAGAGACCCAGTACTTC. The encoded protein is CASTGGGLQETQYF.

The chain employs TRBV27 and TRBJ1-1; the D gene is possibly TRBD1 (5 bases). Germline V CDR1 and CDR2: MNHEY, SMNVEV (reference sequence). The CDR3 spans 15 residues. V was clipped by 5 bases and J by 5 bases, with 18 bases between them. This CDR3 reads CASSLIGRGSTEAFF. In DNA form, the CDR3 reads TGTGCCAGCAGTCTCATAGGGAGGGGCAGTACTGAAGCTTTCTTT.

The chain combines TRBV6-5 with TRBJ1-3; 10 bases agree with TRBD1. CDR1 is MNHEY and CDR2 is SVGAGI in the germline V gene. V trimming: 5 bases; J trimming: 4 bases; junction bases outside the gene matches: 5. This CDR3 contains 15 residues. The CDR3 spells CASSPGTGAGNTIYF. CDR3 in DNA: TGTGCCAGCAGTCCCGGGACAGGGGCCGGAAACACCATATATTTT.

The chain joins TRBV7-9 to TRBJ2-1; 7 nucleotides match TRBD2. Germline CDR1 SEHNR, CDR2 FQNEAQ (reference sequence). Trimming removed 2 bases from V and 0 bases from J; junction bases left unmatched: 10. This CDR3 spans 18 amino acids. CDR3 in amino acids: CASSLFLVAGISYNEQFF. CDR3 bases: TGTGCCAGCAGCTTATTCCTAGTAGCGGGTATCTCCTACAATGAGCAGTTCTTC. Filled out from reference TRBV7-9 and TRBJ2-1, the complete variable domain reads DTGVSQNPRHKITKRGQNVTFRCDPISEHNRLYWYRQTLGQGPEFLTYFQNEAQLEKSRLLSDRFSAERPKGSFSTLEIQRTEQGDSAMYLCASSLFLVAGISYNEQFFGPGTRLTVL.

The chain employs TRBV6-5 and TRBJ1-2; 8 nucleotides match TRBD1. Trimming at V came to 6 bases and at J to 4 bases, leaving 7 bases not matched to a gene. CDR1 MNHEY and CDR2 SVGAGI come from the germline V gene. This CDR3 spans 14 amino acids. CDR3 DNA: TGTGCCAGCAGCAAAGGACAGGGTCGCTATGGCTACACCTTC. Its protein is CASSKGQGRYGYTF.

V usage is TRBV4-1 and J usage is TRBJ1-4; D call uncertain. V lost 4 bases and J lost 4, with 13 bases in between. This CDR3 comprises 15 residues. Germline values: CDR1 MGHRA, CDR2 YSYEKL. The CDR3 region has the DNA TGCGCCAGCAGCCCACAACAGCCCTTTAATGAAAAACTGTTTTTT. The encoded protein is CASSPQQPFNEKLFF.

The chain employs TRBV28 and TRBJ2-1, with 9 bases aligning to TRBD1. The CDR3 runs to 15 residues. Germline-derived CDR1 and CDR2 are MDHEN and SYDVKM. Trimming at V came to 4 bases and at J to 8 bases, leaving 9 bases not matched to a gene. The DNA for the CDR3 is TGTGCCAGCAGTTCGGGGGGACAGGGATTCGATGAGCAGTTCTTC. This translates into CASSSGGQGFDEQFF.

J is TRBJ1-1 and V is TRBV19; 8 bases are shared with TRBD1. Losses at the gene ends were 8 bases for V and 4 bases for J; bases not matched to a gene: 6. CDR1 is LNHDA and CDR2 is SQIVND in the germline V gene (reference sequence). The CDR3 has 13 residues. CDR3 in DNA: TGTGCCAGTGGTGGCAGGGGGCCCACTGAAGCTTTCTTT. Translation: CASGGRGPTEAFF.

V is TRBV7-9 and J is TRBJ1-5; D gene unclear. V dropped 0 bases and J dropped 9 bases, with 6 bases sitting between them. This CDR3 contains 12 residues. Germline assignment: CDR1 SEHNR and CDR2 FQNEAQ (reference sequence). The CDR3 coding sequence is TGTGCCAGCAGCTTAGCGCCAGGGCCCCAGCATTTT. This translates into CASSLAPGPQHF.

This clone was found once. The chain joins TRBV4-1 to TRBJ1-5; D might be TRBD1 (5 bases). V shed 0 bases and J shed 4 bases, with 16 bases lying between them. This CDR3 spans 17 amino acids. CDR1 is MGHRA, CDR2 YSYEKL, per germline. In nucleotides, the CDR3 is TGCGCCAGCAGCCAAGATTTGGCAACAGGTCCGAATCAGCCCCAGCATTTT. The encoded protein is CASSQDLATGPNQPQHF.

The rearrangement links TRBV7-6 to TRBJ2-7; 8 nucleotides line up with TRBD1. The length of the CDR3 is 15 residues. V gave up 5 bases and J gave up 2 bases; unmatched junction bases: 8. Germline CDR1 and CDR2: SGHVS and FNYEAQ. The CDR3 sequence: CASSPTRDRPYEQYF. CDR3 nucleotides: TGTGCCAGCAGCCCCACCCGGGACAGGCCCTACGAGCAGTACTTC.

This clone has more than one count but fewer than ten. The chain couples TRBV9 to TRBJ1-3; 9 bases fit TRBD1. The V gene end was trimmed by 4 bases and the J gene end by 2 bases; junction bases not matched to a gene: 7. This CDR3 is built from 16 residues. Germline V CDR1 and CDR2: SGDLS, YYNGEE. The CDR3 reads CASSLTGGATGNTIYF. The CDR3 coding sequence is TGTGCCAGCAGCTTAACAGGGGGCGCGACTGGAAACACCATATATTTT.

In this sample, this clone turned up once. The chain couples TRBV7-2 to TRBJ2-1; D remains ambiguous. V was trimmed by 5 bases and J by 3 bases, leaving 11 bases between them. Germline CDR1 reads SGHTA; CDR2 reads FQGNSA. This CDR3 spans 14 amino acids. In DNA form, the CDR3 reads TGTGCCAGCAGCACGCGTATAAGCTACAATGAGCAGTTCTTC. Its translation: CASSTRISYNEQFF.

The sample holds a few counts of this clone. The chain links TRBV9 to TRBJ2-7, with 11 bases aligning to TRBD2. The CDR3 length is 16 residues. V was clipped by 0 bases and J by 2 bases; unmatched bases: 4. Germline CDR1 reads SGDLS; CDR2 reads YYNGEE. CDR3: CASSVESSGGTYEQYF. The DNA of the CDR3 is TGTGCCAGCAGCGTAGAATCTAGCGGGGGGACCTACGAGCAGTACTTC.

This sequence joins TRBV12-5 and TRBJ1-1; 9 bases fit TRBD1. In germline, CDR1 is LGHNT, CDR2 FRNRAP. The junction had 6 bases not matched to a gene; V was cut back by 6 bases and J by 4 bases. This CDR3 region has 14 residues. For the CDR3, the DNA is TGTGCTAGTGGCACCGGACAGGGGAGCACTGAAGCTTTCTTT. This encodes CASGTGQGSTEAFF.

This chain joins TRBV5-6 and TRBJ2-3, with 8 bases matching TRBD1. This CDR3 comprises 15 residues. The V and J ends lost 2 bases and 0 bases, in that order; junction bases with no gene match: 2. The germline gives CDR1 SGHDT, CDR2 YYEEEE. CDR3 in DNA: TGTGCCAGCAGCTTCGGACAGGGAAGCACAGATACGCAGTATTTT. This gives the protein CASSFGQGSTDTQYF.

The gene calls are TRBV19 and TRBJ1-2; D uncertain. The V gene's germline CDR1 is LNHDA and CDR2 SQIVND (reference sequence). This CDR3 comprises 16 residues. V lost 0 bases and J lost 4, with 15 bases in between. This chain's CDR3 is CASSIDRDGVGYGYTF. Here the CDR3 DNA reads TGTGCCAGTAGTATAGATCGGGATGGGGTGGGCTATGGCTACACCTTC.

This clone was observed once. This chain joins TRBV2 and TRBJ2-7; 9 bases are a match to TRBD1. V gave up 6 bases and J gave up 5 bases; unmatched junction bases: 5. The CDR3 is 13 residues long. From germline, CDR1 is SNHLY and CDR2 FYNNEI. CDR3 sequence reads: CASRGQGLDEQYF. The CDR3 bases are TGTGCCAGCAGGGGACAGGGTCTCGACGAGCAGTACTTC.

V and J are TRBV4-2 and TRBJ2-7, with 7 bases matching TRBD1. The V and J ends lost 1 base and 2 bases, in that order; junction bases with no gene match: 8. CDR1 is LGHNA and CDR2 is YNFKEQ in the germline V gene. The CDR3 consists of 16 residues. The CDR3 DNA reads as TGTGCCAGCAGCCAAGTTACCCGGGACAGTCCCTACGAGCAGTACTTC. The encoded protein is CASSQVTRDSPYEQYF.

V is TRBV11-2 and J is TRBJ1-1; weak D call: TRBD1 (5 bases). The CDR3 is 13 amino acids. V was pared by 5 bases and J by 1 base, with 8 bases between. The germline V gene has CDR1 SGHAT and CDR2 FQNNGV. For the CDR3, the DNA is TGTGCCAGCAGCGCCCAGGGGAACACTGAAGCTTTCTTT. This sequence encodes CASSAQGNTEAFF.

The chain links TRBV7-6 to TRBJ2-7, with TRBD1 identical over 9 bases. Germline-derived CDR1 and CDR2 are SGHVS and FNYEAQ. The CDR3 is made up of 20 amino acids. J lost 2 bases, V lost 0 bases, and 17 bases had no gene match. CDR3 bases: TGTGCCAGCAGCTTAGCGTCGCAACAGGGGGCGGGCGACTCTACCTACGAGCAGTACTTC. Amino acids: CASSLASQQGAGDSTYEQYF.

J is TRBJ2-7 and V is TRBV19, with 7 bases matching TRBD2. CDR1 is LNHDA, CDR2 SQIVND, per germline (reference sequence). The junction had 8 bases not matched to a gene; V was cut back by 6 bases and J by 6 bases. The CDR3 is 13 residues long. The CDR3 sequence is CASRLVGGTEQYF. CDR3 DNA: TGTGCCAGTAGGCTGGTGGGGGGGACCGAGCAGTACTTC.